The rows below give T cell receptor beta chains drawn from one sample of a study of T cells in Graves' hyperthyroidism and ophthalmopathy. TCRdb reprocessed the multiplex PCR reads with MiXCR, giving one entry per CDR3 protein. The sample records hundreds of thousands of distinct CDR3 sequences, roughly 14% being singletons. Material for sequencing was blood. The source of these receptors is a man between 18 and 29 years old with Graves' ophthalmopathy. Both conserved end residues are part of each CDR3. The D gene is left open where the match is weak. Clone sizes are given selectively: once, few, many, or a class where the clone is expanded.

abundance	v_gene	d_gene	j_gene	CDR3aa	CDR3nt
many	TRBV6-6	TRBD2	TRBJ2-7	CASSYGGGAYEQYF	TGTGCCAGCAGTTACGGCGGGGGGGCCTACGAGCAGTACTTC
many	TRBV6-1	-	TRBJ2-3	CASSELWGWSDTQYF	TGTGCCAGCAGTGAACTTTGGGGTTGGTCGGATACGCAGTATTTT
-	TRBV29-1	-	TRBJ2-7	CSVSGPSSYEQYF	TGCAGCGTCTCGGGACCGAGCTCCTACGAGCAGTACTTC
-	TRBV28	TRBD2	TRBJ2-1	CASTSSAGTSTRNEQFF	TGTGCCAGCACCTCAAGTGCCGGGACTAGTACTCGCAATGAGCAGTTCTTC
-	TRBV10-3	TRBD1	TRBJ2-2	CAINRDRGNGELFF	TGTGCCATTAATCGGGACAGGGGAAACGGGGAGCTGTTTTTT
many	TRBV6-1	TRBD1	TRBJ1-2	CASSADRANYGYTF	TGTGCCAGCAGCGCTGACAGGGCTAACTATGGCTACACCTTC
few	TRBV7-9	-	TRBJ2-6	CASSLRTIMSSGANVLTF	TGTGCCAGCAGCTTAAGGACTATCATGAGCTCTGGGGCCAACGTCCTGACTTTC
-	TRBV12-3/TRBV12-4	TRBD2	TRBJ2-1	CASSDRLAGSYNEQFF	TGTGCCAGCAGTGATCGACTAGCGGGGTCCTACAATGAGCAGTTCTTC
-	TRBV6-5	TRBD2	TRBJ2-7	CASSYSRTSGEYERYF	TGTGCCAGCAGTTACTCGAGGACTAGCGGGGAGTACGAGCGGTACTTC
once	TRBV19	-	TRBJ1-2	CASSALFPGTYYGYTF	TGTGCCAGTAGTGCCCTCTTCCCGGGGACCTACTATGGCTACACCTTC
-	TRBV14	TRBD2	TRBJ2-7	CASSLRAGLAGSYEQYF	TGTGCCAGCAGCCTCAGGGCGGGACTAGCGGGTTCCTACGAGCAGTACTTC
many	TRBV24-1	-	TRBJ1-5	CATSDRTGFGSNQPQHF	TGTGCCACCAGTGATAGAACAGGGTTTGGTAGCAATCAGCCCCAGCATTTT
many	TRBV3-1	-	TRBJ2-7	CASSLGTDTYEQYF	TGTGCCAGCAGCCTCGGGACCGATACCTACGAGCAGTACTTC
many	TRBV7-2	-	TRBJ2-1	CASSPRSGLLEQFF	TGTGCCAGCAGCCCGCGTAGCGGCCTCCTAGAGCAGTTCTTC
many	TRBV5-6	-	TRBJ2-5	CASSLWDMEETQYF	TGTGCCAGCAGCCTGTGGGATATGGAAGAGACCCAGTACTTC
-	TRBV6-4	TRBD1	TRBJ1-5	CASRYVDRGRQPQHF	TGTGCCAGCAGGTACGTGGACAGGGGACGTCAGCCCCAGCATTTT
-	TRBV30	TRBD1	TRBJ1-1	CAWSPRTGNNEAFF	TGTGCCTGGAGTCCTCGGACAGGGAATAATGAAGCTTTCTTT
many	TRBV5-1	-	TRBJ1-5	CASSFGSDNQPQHF	TGCGCCAGCAGTTTCGGGAGTGACAATCAGCCCCAGCATTTT
many	TRBV4-1	-	TRBJ1-4	CASSQGQVDGEKLFF	TGCGCCAGCAGCCAGGGCCAAGTCGATGGGGAAAAACTGTTTTTT
-	TRBV6-5	TRBD2	TRBJ2-7	CASSYTGTSYEQYF	TGTGCCAGCAGTTACACCGGGACTAGTTACGAGCAGTACTTC
-	TRBV5-1	-	TRBJ2-6	CASSLGGYSGANVLTF	TGCGCCAGCAGCTTGGGGGGCTACTCTGGGGCCAACGTCCTGACTTTC
many	TRBV20-1	TRBD2	TRBJ2-5	CSAIGLAGVGETQYF	TGCAGTGCTATAGGACTAGCGGGGGTGGGTGAGACCCAGTACTTC
-	TRBV6-1	-	TRBJ2-2	CASSQKRSGFGELFF	TGTGCCAGCAGTCAAAAGAGGTCAGGGTTCGGGGAGCTGTTTTTT
-	TRBV25-1	-	TRBJ1-1	CASLGRMNTEAFF	TGTGCCAGCCTGGGACGGATGAACACTGAAGCTTTCTTT
many	TRBV5-1	-	TRBJ1-1	CASSLRDTNTEAFF	TGCGCCAGCAGCTTAAGGGACACCAACACTGAAGCTTTCTTT
many	TRBV20-1	-	TRBJ2-7	CSAKGTGYEQYF	TGCAGTGCTAAGGGAACAGGGTACGAGCAGTACTTC
-	TRBV11-2	-	TRBJ2-2	CASSLVLGEYTGELFF	TGTGCCAGCAGCTTAGTTCTCGGGGAATACACCGGGGAGCTGTTTTTT
-	TRBV19	TRBD1	TRBJ1-5	CASSIVGGGGWQPQHF	TGTGCCAGTAGTATAGTAGGAGGGGGCGGCTGGCAGCCCCAGCATTTT
many	TRBV29-1	-	TRBJ1-2	CSVEASYYGYTF	TGCAGCGTTGAGGCGAGCTACTATGGCTACACCTTC
many	TRBV5-1	TRBD2	TRBJ2-7	CASTAKAGVYEQYF	TGCGCCAGCACGGCGAAAGCGGGAGTTTACGAGCAGTACTTC
-	TRBV12-3/TRBV12-4	TRBD2	TRBJ2-1	CASSPARGGVSGTQFF	TGTGCCAGCAGTCCCGCACGGGGAGGGGTGAGCGGGACGCAGTTCTTC
many	TRBV2	-	TRBJ1-5	CASRVQAEPQHF	TGTGCCAGCAGGGTACAGGCGGAGCCCCAGCATTTT
many	TRBV29-1	TRBD2	TRBJ2-1	CSVEGTSGRNEQFF	TGCAGCGTTGAGGGGACTAGCGGGAGAAATGAGCAGTTCTTC
-	TRBV27	-	TRBJ2-1	CASSLSGTQRNYNEQFF	TGTGCCAGCAGTTTATCGGGGACGCAGCGAAATTACAATGAGCAGTTCTTC
many	TRBV30	TRBD2	TRBJ2-7	CAWNGGRAAHEQYF	TGTGCCTGGAACGGCGGGAGGGCCGCCCACGAGCAGTACTTC
many	TRBV15	TRBD1	TRBJ1-1	CATSRDRTGSMNTEAFF	TGTGCCACCAGCAGAGACCGGACAGGGTCCATGAACACTGAAGCTTTCTTT
many	TRBV6-4	TRBD2	TRBJ2-1	CASSDTGLADNEQFF	TGTGCCAGCAGCGACACGGGACTAGCTGACAATGAGCAGTTCTTC
many	TRBV30	TRBD1	TRBJ1-4	CAGTGDEKLFF	TGTGCCGGGACAGGGGATGAAAAACTGTTTTTT
few	TRBV6-7	TRBD1	TRBJ2-7	CASRHYRGIYEQYF	TGTGCCAGCAGGCATTACAGGGGGATTTACGAGCAGTACTTC
many	TRBV5-8	-	TRBJ2-1	CASSLQLSYNEQFF	TGTGCCAGCAGCTTGCAGCTATCCTACAATGAGCAGTTCTTC
many	TRBV3-1	-	TRBJ2-7	CASSPGAGVDEQYF	TGTGCCAGCAGCCCAGGGGCGGGTGTGGACGAGCAGTACTTC
-	TRBV19	-	TRBJ2-1	CASSIWWPDGGYNEQFF	TGTGCCAGTAGTATTTGGTGGCCTGATGGGGGATACAATGAGCAGTTCTTC
-	TRBV12-3/TRBV12-4	-	TRBJ1-1	CASSGPGGNTEAFF	TGTGCCAGCAGTGGGCCGGGGGGCAACACTGAAGCTTTCTTT
-	TRBV15	-	TRBJ1-6	CATSSERTAKGSPLHF	TGTGCCACCAGCAGTGAGAGGACAGCAAAGGGTTCACCCCTCCACTTT
-	TRBV11-3	TRBD1	TRBJ1-6	CASSFEGGHNSPLHF	TGTGCCAGCAGCTTTGAAGGGGGCCATAATTCACCCCTCCACTTT
many	TRBV7-2	TRBD2	TRBJ2-7	CASSLVGSGTYEQYF	TGTGCCAGCAGCTTAGTGGGTAGCGGGACCTACGAGCAGTACTTC
-	TRBV29-1	-	TRBJ2-6	CSVTHVRGEPSGANVLTF	TGCAGCGTTACCCATGTTAGGGGGGAACCCTCTGGGGCCAACGTCCTGACTTTC
few	TRBV20-1	-	TRBJ1-5	CSARLGGARQPQHF	TGCAGTGCTCGACTGGGGGGGGCGAGGCAGCCCCAGCATTTT
many	TRBV5-1	-	TRBJ2-1	CASSTPTGSYNEQFF	TGCGCCAGCAGCACCCCGACGGGTTCCTACAATGAGCAGTTCTTC
few	TRBV19	-	TRBJ2-6	CATKLQVSGANVLTF	TGTGCCACTAAACTACAGGTCTCTGGGGCCAACGTCCTGACTTTC